This TCR beta chain was documented in a study of blood T cell repertoires in COVID-19. The ends lost 3 bases at V and 9 bases at J; junction bases unmatched: 4. Germline CDR1 is PRHDT and CDR2 is FYEKMQ (reference sequence). The CDR3 has 14 residues. This clone came up once. The data were produced by immunoSEQ multiplex PCR, yet TCRdb's version contains in-frame clones alone and is incomplete. Of 150,000 or so clones in the sample, 75% to 80% were seen once. The chain has TRBV13 and TRBJ2-1, with 11 bases aligning to TRBD1. This clonotype originated in a man of 80 years or more with acute or convalescent COVID-19. The sample taken for sequencing was peripheral blood. The CDR3, as DNA: TGTGCCAGCAGCTTGGGACAGGGGGGACGTGAGCAGTTCTTC. Its protein product is CASSLGQGGREQFF.